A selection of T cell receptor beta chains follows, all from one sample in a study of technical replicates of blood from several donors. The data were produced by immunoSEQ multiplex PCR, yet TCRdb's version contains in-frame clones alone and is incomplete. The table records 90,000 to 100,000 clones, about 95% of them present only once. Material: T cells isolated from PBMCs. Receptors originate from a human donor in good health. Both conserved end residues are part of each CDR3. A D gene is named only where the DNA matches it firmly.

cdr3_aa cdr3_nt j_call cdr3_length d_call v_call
CASSPSINSGANVLTF TGTGCCAGCTCACCATCCATCAACTCTGGGGCCAACGTCCTGACTTTC TRBJ2-6 16 - TRBV18
CASSMMAGGPEEQFF TGTGCCAGTAGTATGATGGCGGGAGGGCCTGAGGAGCAGTTCTTC TRBJ2-1 15 TRBD2 TRBV19
CASSVAGTSGLYEQYF TGTGCCAGCAGCGTAGCCGGGACTAGCGGCCTGTACGAGCAGTACTTC TRBJ2-7 16 TRBD2 TRBV9
CASSLSQINTGELFF TGTGCCAGCAGTTTATCCCAAATTAACACCGGGGAGCTGTTTTTT TRBJ2-2 15 - TRBV27
CASSLVSGYYGYTF TGTGCCAGCAGCTTAGTTTCAGGGTACTATGGCTACACCTTC TRBJ1-2 14 - TRBV11-2
CAIKSPRDYTDTQYF TGTGCCATTAAATCCCCCAGGGACTACACAGATACGCAGTATTTT TRBJ2-3 15 TRBD2 TRBV6-1
CASSRQFTGELFF TGTGCCAGCAGCAGACAGTTCACCGGGGAGCTGTTTTTT TRBJ2-2 13 - TRBV6-5
CSVEGAGTTYNEQFF TGCAGCGTTGAAGGAGCGGGAACCACCTACAATGAGCAGTTCTTC TRBJ2-1 15 TRBD2 TRBV29-1
CASTQRVGELFF TGTGCCAGCACTCAGAGGGTCGGGGAGCTGTTTTTT TRBJ2-2 12 - TRBV7-2
CASSEQGKAYEQYF TGTGCCAGCAGTGAGCAGGGGAAAGCCTACGAGCAGTACTTC TRBJ2-7 14 - TRBV25-1
CASSLTAPPYEQYF TGTGCCAGCAGTTTGACAGCTCCTCCCTACGAGCAGTACTTC TRBJ2-7 14 - TRBV27
CASSHNQGSIYNEQFF TGTGCCAGCAGCCACAACCAGGGGTCCATCTACAATGAGCAGTTCTTC TRBJ2-1 16 - TRBV9
CASSLGHQGATQYF TGTGCCAGCAGCTTAGGTCATCAAGGGGCGACCCAGTACTTC TRBJ2-5 14 - TRBV7-2
CASPMSAEGVIEKLFF TGTGCCAGTCCCATGTCGGCGGAAGGTGTAATCGAAAAACTGTTTTTT TRBJ1-4 16 - TRBV21-1
CASSQDFLAGAVGQTNEQFF TGCGCCAGCAGCCAAGATTTCCTAGCGGGAGCCGTAGGCCAGACCAATGAGCAGTTCTTC TRBJ2-1 20 TRBD2 TRBV4-1
CARKNRGEVYF TGTGCCAGGAAGAACAGGGGTGAGGTGTACTTC TRBJ2-7 11 TRBD1 TRBV27
CASSWTLGEAFF TGTGCCAGTAGTTGGACTCTAGGTGAAGCTTTCTTT TRBJ1-1 12 - TRBV19
CASSTDRGKSYEQYF TGTGCCAGCAGCACCGACAGGGGTAAGTCCTACGAGCAGTACTTC TRBJ2-7 15 TRBD1 TRBV27
CASRTTSGGWGETQYF TGTGCCAGTAGGACTACATCTGGGGGCTGGGGGGAGACCCAGTACTTC TRBJ2-5 16 - TRBV19
CASSYADMFTEAFF TGTGCCAGCAGTTACGCCGACATGTTCACTGAAGCTTTCTTT TRBJ1-1 14 - TRBV6-6